This TCR beta chain originates from a study of control samples from healthy donors and cancer patients. This clone has only a few counts. The V gene lost 7 bases and the J gene lost 4 bases, with 21 bases spanning the gap. CDR3 length: 16 residues. Germline lookup yields CDR1 SNHLY and CDR2 FYNNEI. Method: immunoSEQ multiplex PCR; TCRdb's copy keeps in-frame clones and lacks some. The repertoire holds some 97,000 clones, with more than 75% as singletons. The specimen was blood. The receptor's source is a woman between 45 and 65 years old in good health. This chain joins TRBV2 and TRBJ2-3; a possible D gene is TRBD2 (6 bases). CDR3 DNA: TGTGCCAGCACGCGCCTTACGGGAGTGGGATCAGATACGCAGTATTTT. Translating gives CASTRLTGVGSDTQYF.